The present entry profiles one T cell receptor (beta chain) with its context. The antigen it binds to is not known. The record has no base qualities; no much larger clone is one base away. This sample was taken from a study of cytomegalovirus exposure and HLA in healthy donors (dated by TCRdb to the late 2010s). As for the study more broadly: An earlier analysis of 587 of the donors reported approximately 290 Gb of sequence data and 120 million or so unique TCR beta sequences from 150 million to 200 million T cells. Four to six DR-DQ haplotypes were handled as single units for association and clustering, since linkage in the cohort was strong. A later genetic analysis used genome-wide SNP genotypes for about 65% of the 666 donors, treating that subset as a discovery cohort. High-throughput TCR immunosequencing, statistical association of individual TCRs with disease status, and machine learning were combined to predict cytomegalovirus infection status. The genetic ancestry cluster associated with self-reported Caucasian donors included 65% to 90% of the roughly 380 genotyped donors. An early release covering roughly 640 HLA-typed donors comprised approximately 300 gigabases of sequencing data and 85 million or so unique TCR sequences. The number of typed donors differed by locus: roughly 620-640 for A, B, C, DRB1 and DQB1; approximately 530 for DQA1; 600 to 610 for DPA1; and some 450 for DPB1. Among roughly 400 genotyped donors of the cohort, an average of roughly 230,000 unique TCR beta nucleotide sequences was sequenced per donor, of which 15% to 20% were non-productive. Rather than using new phenotypic data, the later analysis identified candidate immune exposures from TCR beta sequences and from how often those sequences occurred across donors. To study patterns of TCR occurrence, a later analysis re-analyzed previously published TCR beta repertoires from 650 to 750 donors and added high-resolution HLA genotyping. A separate validation cohort of 100 to 150 different subjects was used in addition to the approximately 700-subject first cohort. Both class I and class II loci were covered by HLA typing, at four-digit resolution. To decide whether each TCR beta V gene segment behaved as functional or pseudogenic, an earlier analysis of fewer than 750 of the donors relied on high-throughput TCR beta sequencing. Donor age, sex, ethnicity and CMV serostatus were collected together with the repertoire data. The aim of the study was to test whether cataloging public T cell receptors could identify signatures of past pathogen exposure. Every discovery cohort repertoire had been produced on one sequencing platform. Using immunosequencing, the study profiled T cell repertoires from around 670 subjects and related those repertoires to cytomegalovirus serostatus.

In total, 600 or so healthy bone marrow donors made up the cohort. At the time of sampling, all cohort members were nominally healthy, though unrecorded immune exposures were likely present. The donor tested CMV seropositive and was one of the 289 seropositive cohort members. A peripheral blood sample was provided by each donor, and peripheral blood mononuclear cells were used for TCR beta sequencing. The Qiagen DNeasy Blood Extraction Kit was used to extract genomic DNA from the blood cell samples. What the study reported, not specific to this receptor: According to a later analysis, parvovirus B19, influenza, CMV and Epstein-Barr virus appeared linked to several top co-occurrence clusters. Cytomegalovirus status was reported to be diagnosed by the classifier with high specificity and sensitivity in both the original and validation cohorts. Most TCR sequences were observed very rarely across donors, whereas some public TCRs were present in many individuals. This cohort had only TCR beta chains sequenced, and the lack of alpha or paired-chain data limited which features could be detected. In vitro tests confirmed that a few of the cytomegalovirus-associated TCR beta chains recognize cytomegalovirus antigens. Linkage disequilibrium might explain the correlated functional status among segregating V segments, but an unknown experimental factor could not be ruled out. Presence/absence analyses assumed roughly uniform sequencing depth across donors, an assumption that may not hold. In a later analysis, some 17,000 TCR beta sequences were associated with specific HLA alleles at a false discovery rate of 0.05. Because counts were too low, 15 to 20 rarely observed V segments, including chromosome 9 orphons, were left out of the earlier analysis of 500 to 750 of the donors. In a later analysis, HLA-associated TCR beta chains were found to be more clonally expanded and to have lower generation probabilities than equally common non-associated chains. In an earlier analysis of 500 to 650 of the donors, most TCR beta V segments appeared in productive rearrangements about 90% or about 30% of the time, broadly matching IMGT annotations. Because some donors lacked HLA typing at each locus, the association tests relied only on the typed subset. According to the authors, the approach could potentially be generalized to other disease states and immunological phenotypes. Strong co-occurrence of HLA alleles, especially DR and DQ, made assigning TCR associations to individual alleles difficult. A later genetic analysis associated a missense DCLRE1C variant with V-gene and J-gene trimming of TCR beta chains, and an independent cohort replicated the association. The 87-base-pair reads could not distinguish some IMGT-functional V segments, including TRBV6-2 and TRBV6-3, so those segments were excluded. A further reported finding was that TCR beta sequences accurately predicted the HLA-A and HLA-B alleles for most subjects in the first cohort. In the study, 150 to 200 TCR beta chains were listed as associated with cytomegalovirus. In a later analysis, TCR association rates were found to vary across HLA loci, with the most associated TCRs seen for DRB1 alleles and the fewest for HLA-C alleles. In a later genetic analysis, fewer N-insertions in productive TCRs were reported among donors in an Asian-associated ancestry cluster than the roughly 700-donor mean. Immune exposure information for the cohort was limited to CMV serostatus. A cluster of highly shared sequence variants was judged likely to represent a technical artifact of the sequencing pipeline. According to a later analysis, most CMV-associated TCR beta chains appeared to be HLA-restricted, and the HLA associations seemed to be driven largely by CMV exposure.

Library preparation used the immunoSEQ multiplex PCR assay. For the multiplex PCR, a mixture combining 60 forward primers for TCR Vbeta segments and 13 reverse primers for TCR Jbeta segments was used. The CDR3 region of rearranged TCR beta genes was amplified from genomic DNA with a multiplex PCR assay. On the Illumina HiSeq System, the amplified TCR beta libraries were sequenced as 87-base-pair reads. The original pipeline was this. Across the 500 to 750 repertoires, a later analysis counted tens of millions of unique TCR beta chains, some 11 million of which were shared by at least two donors. To remove PCR and sequencing errors, raw reads were error-corrected and collapsed into unique sequences using a nearest-neighbor algorithm that merged closely related sequences. CDR3 sequences were aligned to IMGT reference sequences to assign V, D and J gene segments. For a sequence to be retained, a match of at least six nucleotides to both a V gene segment and a J gene segment was required. Rearrangements were called productive when the CDR3 lacked stop codons and stayed in frame with V and J; all others were non-productive. Following IMGT convention, CDR3 was defined as the stretch from the second conserved V-encoded cysteine up to the conserved J-encoded phenylalanine. The earlier analysis of approximately 500 of the donors excluded sequences that lacked an unambiguous match to a single V gene segment. In an earlier analysis of 450 to 700 of the donors, V segments were called functional above 56.7% productive rearrangements and were called segregating when the between-donor standard deviation exceeded 5%. A statistical classification framework was built for diagnosing cytomegalovirus status from the catalog of TCR beta chain sequences. A later analysis assigned V and J genes by comparing TCR nucleotide sequences with IMGT/GENE-DB human TR gene sequences. A later analysis assigned CDR3 sequences and most-parsimonious VDJ recombination scenarios with the TCRdist pipeline. In a later analysis, each TCR beta chain was defined by its CDR3 amino acid sequence together with its V-gene family, and reads without a unique V-gene family were excluded. In a later analysis, a few hundred highly shared, low-generation-probability nucleotide sequences were removed to address suspected cross-contamination and a sequencing artifact. In a later analysis, a clonal expansion index was calculated for each public chain from normalized within-repertoire ranks of inferred template counts. A later analysis computed generation probabilities with a VDJ recombination model fitted to out-of-frame rearrangements, and checked the results against IGoR. Hypergeometric tests were used in a later analysis to score TCR-TCR, TCR-HLA and TCR-CMV co-occurrence, with a repertoire-size bias correction applied to the TCR pairs. In a later analysis, false discovery rates were estimated by permuting HLA or CMV assignments 20 times. In a later analysis, co-occurring TCRs were grouped with DBSCAN, and TCRdist sequence similarity was added when clustering was performed within HLA-allele-positive subsets. For co-occurrence clustering, repertoires with fewer than 30,000 or more than 120,000 public chains were excluded, along with several repertoires with anomalous nucleotide sharing. TCRdb carries this immuneACCESS record with in-frame sequences only. Its versions omit some clonotypes, under half of them owing to an unresolved V gene in the studies checked, with the rest unexplained. V and J calls and clone size come straight from that table; D and trimming were deduced from the DNA. This sample has under 200,000 clones in its table, and about four fifths of those were observed once. Jointly, the top ten make up around 2.8% of the sample.

Counted from cysteine to phenylalanine, this CDR3 has 16 amino acids. Only CDR3 DNA is held: 48 bases, read in frame from base 1. CDR1 and CDR2 were assigned from the germline V gene as MGHRA and YSYEKL. The junction carries 11 bases between V and J, which are trimmed by 5 bases and 0 bases respectively. The TCR comes from a woman aged 45-60 years in good health and CMV-seropositive. The V and J genes are TRBV4-1 and TRBJ2-6, and possibly TRBD1, on 6 matching bases. The sequencing sample was made of PBMCs. The CDR3 protein sequence reads: CASSSDSSSGANVLTF. The nucleotide sequence reads as follows: TGCGCCAGCAGCTCGGACAGCTCCTCTGGGGCCAACGTCCTGACTTTC.